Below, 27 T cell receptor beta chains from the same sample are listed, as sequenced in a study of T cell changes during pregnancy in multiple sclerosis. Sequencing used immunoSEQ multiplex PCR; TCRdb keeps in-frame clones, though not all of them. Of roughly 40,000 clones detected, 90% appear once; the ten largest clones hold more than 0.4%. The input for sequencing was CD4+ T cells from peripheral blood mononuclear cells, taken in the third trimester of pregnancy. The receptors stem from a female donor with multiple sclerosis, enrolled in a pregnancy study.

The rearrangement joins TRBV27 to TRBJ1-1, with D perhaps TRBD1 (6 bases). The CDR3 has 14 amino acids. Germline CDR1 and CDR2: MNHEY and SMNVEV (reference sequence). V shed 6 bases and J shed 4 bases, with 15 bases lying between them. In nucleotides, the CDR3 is TGTGCCAGCAGCCCACAGGGCGCGGCCACTGAAGCTTTCTTT. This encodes CASSPQGAATEAFF.

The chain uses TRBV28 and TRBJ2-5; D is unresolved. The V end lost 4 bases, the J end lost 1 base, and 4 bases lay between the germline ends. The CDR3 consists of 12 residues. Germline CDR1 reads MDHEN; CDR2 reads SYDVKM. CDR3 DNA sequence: TGTGCCAGCAGTTCTGTCCAAGAGACCCAGTACTTC. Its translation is CASSSVQETQYF.

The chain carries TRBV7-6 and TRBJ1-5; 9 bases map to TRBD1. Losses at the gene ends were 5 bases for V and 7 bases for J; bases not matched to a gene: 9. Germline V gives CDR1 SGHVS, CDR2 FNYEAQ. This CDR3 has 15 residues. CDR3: CASSKSRDRVQPQHF. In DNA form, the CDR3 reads TGTGCCAGCAGCAAGTCCCGGGACAGGGTACAGCCCCAGCATTTT.

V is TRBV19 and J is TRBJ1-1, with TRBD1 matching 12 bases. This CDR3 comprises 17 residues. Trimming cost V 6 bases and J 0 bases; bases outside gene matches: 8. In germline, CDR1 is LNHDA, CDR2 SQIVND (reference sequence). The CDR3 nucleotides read TGTGCCAGTAGCCGGCGGGACAGGGGGCGAATGAACACTGAAGCTTTCTTT. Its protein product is CASSRRDRGRMNTEAFF.

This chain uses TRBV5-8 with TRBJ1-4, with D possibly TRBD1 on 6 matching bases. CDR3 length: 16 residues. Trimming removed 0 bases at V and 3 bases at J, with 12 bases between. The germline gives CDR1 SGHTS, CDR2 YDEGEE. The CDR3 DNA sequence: TGTGCCAGCAGCTTGGCCCTAACAGGGTCTAATGAAAAACTGTTTTTT. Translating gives CASSLALTGSNEKLFF.

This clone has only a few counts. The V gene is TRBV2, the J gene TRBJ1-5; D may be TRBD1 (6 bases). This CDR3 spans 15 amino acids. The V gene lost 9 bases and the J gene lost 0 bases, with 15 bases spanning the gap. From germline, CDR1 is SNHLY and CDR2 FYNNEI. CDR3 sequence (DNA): TGTGCCAGTACGGAACAGGGACATAGCAATCAGCCCCAGCATTTT. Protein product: CASTEQGHSNQPQHF.

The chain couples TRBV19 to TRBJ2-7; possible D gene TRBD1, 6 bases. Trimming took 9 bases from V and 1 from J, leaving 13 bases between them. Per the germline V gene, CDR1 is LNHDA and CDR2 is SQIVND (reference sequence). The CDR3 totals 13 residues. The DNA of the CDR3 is TGTGCCAGCTCCGACAGGTTATCCTACGAGCAGTACTTC. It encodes CASSDRLSYEQYF. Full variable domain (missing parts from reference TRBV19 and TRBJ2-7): DGGITQSPKYLFRKEGQNVTLSCEQNLNHDAMYWYRQDPGQGLRLIYYSQIVNDFQKGDIAEGYSVSREKKESFPLTVTSAQKNPTAFYLCASSDRLSYEQYFGPGTRLTVT.

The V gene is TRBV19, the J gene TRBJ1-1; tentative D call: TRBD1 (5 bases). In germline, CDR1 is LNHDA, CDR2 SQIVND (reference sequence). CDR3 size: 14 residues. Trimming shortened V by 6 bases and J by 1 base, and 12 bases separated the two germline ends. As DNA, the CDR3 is TGTGCCAGTAGACCAGGGTGGGGGAACACTGAAGCTTTCTTT. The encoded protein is CASRPGWGNTEAFF. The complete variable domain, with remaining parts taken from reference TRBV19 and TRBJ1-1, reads DGGITQSPKYLFRKEGQNVTLSCEQNLNHDAMYWYRQDPGQGLRLIYYSQIVNDFQKGDIAEGYSVSREKKESFPLTVTSAQKNPTAFYLCASRPGWGNTEAFFGQGTRLTVV.

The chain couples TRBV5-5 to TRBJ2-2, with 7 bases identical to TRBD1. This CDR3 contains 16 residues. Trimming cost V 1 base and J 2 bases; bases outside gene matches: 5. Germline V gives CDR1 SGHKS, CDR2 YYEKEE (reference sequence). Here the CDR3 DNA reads TGTGCCAGCAGCTTGACTCCAGGGGGTAACACCGGGGAGCTGTTTTTT. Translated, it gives CASSLTPGGNTGELFF.

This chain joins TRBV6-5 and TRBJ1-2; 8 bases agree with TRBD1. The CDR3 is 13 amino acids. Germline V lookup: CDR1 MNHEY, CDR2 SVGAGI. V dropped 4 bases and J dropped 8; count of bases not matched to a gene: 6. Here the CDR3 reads CASSSRTGQGYTF. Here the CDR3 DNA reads TGTGCCAGCAGTTCCCGGACAGGGCAAGGCTACACCTTC.

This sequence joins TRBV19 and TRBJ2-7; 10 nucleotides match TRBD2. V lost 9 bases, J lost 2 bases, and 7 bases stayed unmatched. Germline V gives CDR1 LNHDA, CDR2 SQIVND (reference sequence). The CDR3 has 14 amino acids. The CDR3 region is CARTFSGRPYEQYF. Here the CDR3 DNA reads TGTGCCAGGACCTTTAGCGGGAGGCCCTACGAGCAGTACTTC. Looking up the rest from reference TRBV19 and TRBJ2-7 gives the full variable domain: DGGITQSPKYLFRKEGQNVTLSCEQNLNHDAMYWYRQDPGQGLRLIYYSQIVNDFQKGDIAEGYSVSREKKESFPLTVTSAQKNPTAFYLCARTFSGRPYEQYFGPGTRLTVT.

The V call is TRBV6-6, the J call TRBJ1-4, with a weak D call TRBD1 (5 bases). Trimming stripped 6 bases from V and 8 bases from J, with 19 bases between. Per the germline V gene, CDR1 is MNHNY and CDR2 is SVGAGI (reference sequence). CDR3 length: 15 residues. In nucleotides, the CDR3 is TGTGCCAGCAGGCTCGCGCAGGGAGGTGGGGAAAAACTGTTTTTT. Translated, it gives CASRLAQGGGEKLFF.

The CDR3 DNA reads as TGTGCCAGCAGTGTCCGGGACAGCCTTCAAGGAACCCAGTACTTC. Translation: CASSVRDSLQGTQYF. This chain joins TRBV7-8 and TRBJ2-5, with 7 positions matching TRBD1. The CDR3 extends over 15 amino acids. The germline CDR1 and CDR2 sequences are SGHVS and FQNEAQ. With V trimmed by 6 bases and J by 8 bases, 15 bases remained unmatched.

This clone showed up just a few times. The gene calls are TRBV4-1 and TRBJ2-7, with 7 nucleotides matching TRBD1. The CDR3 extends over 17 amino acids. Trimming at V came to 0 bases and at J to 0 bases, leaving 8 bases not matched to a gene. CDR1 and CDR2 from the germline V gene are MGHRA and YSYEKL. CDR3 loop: CASSQDYRTGSSYEQYF. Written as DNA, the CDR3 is TGCGCCAGCAGCCAAGATTACAGGACAGGCAGCTCCTACGAGCAGTACTTC.

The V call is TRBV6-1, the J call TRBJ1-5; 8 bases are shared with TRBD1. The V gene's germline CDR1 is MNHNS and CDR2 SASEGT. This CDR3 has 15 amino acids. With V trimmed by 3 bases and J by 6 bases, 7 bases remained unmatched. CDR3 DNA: TGTGCCAGCAGTGAGAGGACAGGGTCGGGTCAGCCCCAGCATTTT. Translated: CASSERTGSGQPQHF.

CDR3 sequence (DNA): TGCGCCAGCAGCTTGGGCAGGGCCGACTTCTCTGGCGTCCTGACTTTC. Its translation: CASSLGRADFSGVLTF. The chain combines TRBV5-1 with TRBJ2-6, with a tentative D call TRBD1 (5 bases). V was pared by 0 bases and J by 12 bases, with 19 bases between. Per the germline V gene, CDR1 is SGHRS and CDR2 is YFSETQ. The CDR3 has 16 residues.

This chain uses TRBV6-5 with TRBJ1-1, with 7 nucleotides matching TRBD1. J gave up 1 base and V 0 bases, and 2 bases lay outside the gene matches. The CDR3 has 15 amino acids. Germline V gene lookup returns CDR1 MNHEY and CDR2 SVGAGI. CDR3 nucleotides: TGTGCCAGCAGTTACTCGACAGGGCGGAACACTGAAGCTTTCTTT. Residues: CASSYSTGRNTEAFF.

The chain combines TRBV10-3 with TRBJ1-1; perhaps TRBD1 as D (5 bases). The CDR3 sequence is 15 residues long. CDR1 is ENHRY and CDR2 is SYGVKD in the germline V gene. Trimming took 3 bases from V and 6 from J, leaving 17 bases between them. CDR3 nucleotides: TGTGCCATCAGTGACTCAGGGTCAGCAATTCCTGAAGCTTTCTTT. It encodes CAISDSGSAIPEAFF.

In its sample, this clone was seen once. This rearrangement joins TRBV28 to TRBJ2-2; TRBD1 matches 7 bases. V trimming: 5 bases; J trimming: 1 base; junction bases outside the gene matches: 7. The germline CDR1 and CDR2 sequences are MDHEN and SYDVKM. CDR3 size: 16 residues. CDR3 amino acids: CASSPGDSLNTGELFF. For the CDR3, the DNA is TGTGCCAGCAGTCCCGGGGACAGCTTGAACACCGGGGAGCTGTTTTTT.

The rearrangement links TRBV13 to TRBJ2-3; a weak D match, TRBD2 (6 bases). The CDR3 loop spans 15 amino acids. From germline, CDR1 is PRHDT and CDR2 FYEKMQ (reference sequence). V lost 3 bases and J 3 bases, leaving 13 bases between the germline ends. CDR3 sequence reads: CASSLSGDGTDTQYF. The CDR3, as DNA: TGTGCCAGCAGCTTGTCGGGAGATGGAACAGATACGCAGTATTTT.

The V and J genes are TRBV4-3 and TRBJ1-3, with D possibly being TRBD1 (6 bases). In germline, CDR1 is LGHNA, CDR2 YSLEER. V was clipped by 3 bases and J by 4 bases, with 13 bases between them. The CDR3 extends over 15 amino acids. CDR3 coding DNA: TGCGCCAGCAGCCAGATAGGGGGTTTAGGAAACACCATATATTTT. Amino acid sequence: CASSQIGGLGNTIYF.

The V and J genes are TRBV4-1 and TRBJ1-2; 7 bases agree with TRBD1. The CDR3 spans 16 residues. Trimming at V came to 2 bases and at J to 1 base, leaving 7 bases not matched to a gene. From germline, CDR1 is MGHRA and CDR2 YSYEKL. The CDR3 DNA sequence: TGCGCCAGCAGCCAACCGGGGACAGCCCTTAACTATGGCTACACCTTC. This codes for CASSQPGTALNYGYTF.

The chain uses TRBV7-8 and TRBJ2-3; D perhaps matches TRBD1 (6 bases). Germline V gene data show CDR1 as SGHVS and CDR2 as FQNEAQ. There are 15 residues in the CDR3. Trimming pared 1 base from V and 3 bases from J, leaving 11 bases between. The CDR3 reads CASSLGQGRTDTQYF. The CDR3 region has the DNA TGTGCCAGCAGCTTAGGGCAGGGGCGGACAGATACGCAGTATTTT.

CDR3 DNA sequence: TGTGCCAGCAGTTTATGGCGGGACAGGGGATTGCACGGTGGGTTACATGGTGAGCAGTTCTTC. It codes for CASSLWRDRGLHGGLHGEQFF. The rearrangement joins TRBV27 to TRBJ2-1, with 10 bases that match TRBD1. V lost 1 base and J lost 9; bases outside the gene matches: 24. The CDR3 is made up of 21 amino acids. Germline V gives CDR1 MNHEY, CDR2 SMNVEV (reference sequence).

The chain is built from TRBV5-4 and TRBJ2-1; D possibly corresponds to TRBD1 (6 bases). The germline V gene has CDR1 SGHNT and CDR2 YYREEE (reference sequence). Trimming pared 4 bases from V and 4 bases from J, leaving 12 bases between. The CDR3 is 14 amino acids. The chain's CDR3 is CASSPRTAYNEQFF. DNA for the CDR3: TGTGCCAGCAGCCCCCGGACAGCTTACAATGAGCAGTTCTTC.

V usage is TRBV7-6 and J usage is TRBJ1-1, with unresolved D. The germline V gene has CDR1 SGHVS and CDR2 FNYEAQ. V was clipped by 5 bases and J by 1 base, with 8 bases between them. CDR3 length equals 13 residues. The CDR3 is CASSIQRNTEAFF. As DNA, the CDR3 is TGTGCCAGCAGCATACAGAGGAACACTGAAGCTTTCTTT.

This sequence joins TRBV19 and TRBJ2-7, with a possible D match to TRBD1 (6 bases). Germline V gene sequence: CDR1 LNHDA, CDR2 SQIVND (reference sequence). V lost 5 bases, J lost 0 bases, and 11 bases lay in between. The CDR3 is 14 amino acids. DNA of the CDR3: TGTGCCAGTAGTCTACCAGGGGACTCCTACGAGCAGTACTTC. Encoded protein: CASSLPGDSYEQYF.